The 14 T cell receptor beta chains in this list originate from one sample, sequenced in a study of vaccination and CD4 T cells after COVID-19. The Oncomine TCR Beta short-read assay was what sequenced the DNA obtained from cultured CD4+ T cells. TCRdb re-called the PCR reads through MiXCR, storing one row per CDR3 protein. The sample contains 6,600 or so distinct CDR3 sequences, around half of which appear only once. Treatment described: approximately 11-day PBMC culture with coronavirus spike peptide pools or control peptides (ViraFEST assay). The unexposed donor's CD4+ T cells were collected before the COVID-19 pandemic (2011-2018). These TCRs' antigens remain unknown. Sequenced material: CD4+ T cells from blood, cultured in vitro. These receptors all stem from a human donor in good health.

This clonotype was seen a handful of times. V is TRBV28 and J is TRBJ2-2; possibly TRBD1 for D (6 bases). Trimming cost V 5 bases and J 0 bases, with 10 bases left between them. The CDR3 runs 15 residues. In germline, CDR1 is MDHEN, CDR2 SYDVKM. The CDR3 DNA reads TGTGCCAGCAGTCCAGGGGTTGCGAACACCGGGGAGCTGTTTTTT. Translated, it gives CASSPGVANTGELFF.

This chain connects TRBV10-1 to TRBJ2-2; D is perhaps TRBD1 (6 bases). Trimming took off 2 bases at V and 5 bases at J, with 12 bases between the two ends. CDR3 length: 15 residues. CDR1 is WNHNN and CDR2 is SYGVQD in the germline V gene (reference sequence). Here the CDR3 reads CASSEDRLRTGELFF. CDR3 bases: TGCGCCAGCAGTGAGGACAGGCTACGGACCGGGGAGCTGTTTTTT.

The gene calls are TRBV29-1 and TRBJ2-3, with 7 bases identical to TRBD1. The V gene's germline CDR1 is SQVTM and CDR2 ANQGSEA. The CDR3 has 15 amino acids. The V and J ends lost 3 bases and 2 bases, in that order; junction bases with no gene match: 8. CDR3 bases: TGCAGCGTTGAGGCAACGGGACAGTTCACAGATACGCAGTATTTT. Encoded protein: CSVEATGQFTDTQYF.

The gene calls are TRBV20-1 and TRBJ2-1; D unresolved. The V end was cut by 3 bases, the J end by 7 bases, with 7 bases between. Germline CDR1 DFQATT, CDR2 SNEGSKA (reference sequence). The CDR3 extends over 11 amino acids. For the CDR3, the DNA is TGCAGTGCTAGTGCGCCAAATGAGCAGTTCTTC. Its translation is CSASAPNEQFF.

This clonotype has only a few counts. The chain links TRBV15 to TRBJ2-7; 7 bases map to TRBD1. The CDR3 is made up of 14 amino acids. The germline V gene encodes CDR1 LNHNV and CDR2 YYDKDF (reference sequence). V lost 1 base, J lost 6 bases, and 6 bases stayed unmatched. This CDR3 reads CATSRGSTGVEQYF. The CDR3 coding sequence is TGTGCCACCAGCAGAGGGTCCACAGGGGTCGAGCAGTACTTC. Variable domain in full (rest from reference TRBV15 and TRBJ2-7): DAMVIQNPRYQVTQFGKPVTLSCSQTLNHNVMYWYQQKSSQAPKLLFHYYDKDFNNEADTPDNFQSRRPNTSFCFLDIRSPGLGDTAMYLCATSRGSTGVEQYFGPGTRLTVT.

This CDR3 reads CASSVSLSSTDTQYF. In DNA form, the CDR3 reads TGTGCCAGCAGTGTTTCGTTATCTAGCACAGATACGCAGTATTTT. This sequence joins TRBV6-1 and TRBJ2-3; D gene unclear. Trimming stripped 4 bases from V and 0 bases from J, with 11 bases between. CDR1 is MNHNS and CDR2 is SASEGT in the germline V gene. This CDR3 region has 15 residues.

The gene calls are TRBV30 and TRBJ1-5; TRBD1 matches at 7 bases. V gave up 0 bases and J gave up 0 bases; unmatched junction bases: 8. The CDR3 loop spans 17 amino acids. Per germline, CDR1 GTSNPN and CDR2 SVGIG (reference sequence). CDR3 in amino acids: CAWSVSHRGLSNQPQHF. In DNA, the CDR3 is TGTGCCTGGAGTGTATCCCACAGGGGTCTTAGCAATCAGCCCCAGCATTTT.

This clonotype was recorded a few times. The genes are TRBV20-1 and TRBJ2-7; D is perhaps TRBD1 or TRBD2 (5 bases each). The V gene lost 6 bases and the J gene lost 6 bases, with 21 bases spanning the gap. The CDR3 loop spans 14 amino acids. Germline lookup yields CDR1 DFQATT and CDR2 SNEGSKA (reference sequence). CDR3 nucleotides: TGCAGTGCCATGAGCAACTGGGACCGAGCCGAGCAGTACTTC. This translates into CSAMSNWDRAEQYF.

The chain recombines TRBV7-7 with TRBJ2-7; D remains ambiguous. Germline V gives CDR1 SSHAT, CDR2 FNYEAQ (reference sequence). V was clipped by 0 bases and J by 7 bases, with 10 bases between them. The CDR3 contains 13 residues. CDR3 sequence: CASSLAITGEQYF. CDR3 bases: TGTGCCAGCAGCTTAGCGATCACCGGGGAGCAGTACTTC.

J is TRBJ2-5 and V is TRBV20-1; tentative D call: TRBD2 (6 bases). The V gene's germline CDR1 is DFQATT and CDR2 SNEGSKA (reference sequence). The CDR3 is 15 residues long. Trimming stripped 2 bases from V and 1 base from J, with 14 bases between. CDR3 DNA sequence: TGCAGTGCTAGAACCTTCAGCGGGCCCCAAGAGACCCAGTACTTC. As protein: CSARTFSGPQETQYF.

The chain joins TRBV7-8 to TRBJ2-7; D call uncertain. The V gene lost 2 bases and the J gene lost 6 bases, with 5 bases spanning the gap. This CDR3 has 11 residues. Germline V CDR1 and CDR2: SGHVS, FQNEAQ. In DNA form, the CDR3 reads TGTGCCAGCAGCTTAAGAGGCGAGCAGTACTTC. Encoded protein: CASSLRGEQYF.

The table lists this clonotype with a few counts. The J gene is TRBJ1-1, the V gene TRBV6-2 or TRBV6-3; D is ambiguous. The V and J ends lost 3 bases and 1 base respectively, with 6 bases between them. The CDR3 extends over 13 amino acids. Germline V gene data show CDR1 as MNHEY and CDR2 as SVGEGT. The CDR3 reads CASSYGRNTEAFF. The DNA of the CDR3 is TGTGCCAGCAGTTATGGTAGGAACACTGAAGCTTTCTTT.

The chain recombines TRBV6-1 with TRBJ1-1, with D possibly TRBD1 on 6 matching bases. CDR3 size: 13 residues. Looked up from germline, CDR1 is MNHNS and CDR2 is SASEGT. The germline V and J ends were trimmed by 7 bases and 3 bases, with 12 bases remaining between them. The CDR3 here is CASKGNRDTEAFF. CDR3 bases: TGTGCCAGCAAAGGAAACAGGGACACTGAAGCTTTCTTT.

This clonotype was recorded a few times. The V call is TRBV7-2, the J call TRBJ2-7, with 8 bases lining up with TRBD2. The germline gives CDR1 SGHTA, CDR2 FQGNSA. The V segment lost 3 bases and the J segment 5 bases; nucleotides outside the gene matches: 6. The CDR3 totals 14 residues. The CDR3, as DNA: TGTGCCAGCAGCTTGGGCGGGAGGTCGAACGAGCAGTACTTC. This gives the protein CASSLGGRSNEQYF.